This TCR beta chain was profiled in a study of OX40 agonist ivuxolimab in advanced cancers. Study observations and caveats: In CD8+ T cells, expanded clones were on average more numerous than in CD4+.

CDR1 is SGDLS and CDR2 is YYNGEE in the germline V gene. V was pared by 3 bases and J by 6 bases, with 5 bases between. The CDR3 loop spans 11 amino acids. To note about this clone: What it binds is not known.

Sequencing used immunoSEQ multiplex PCR; TCRdb keeps in-frame clones, though not all of them. The data hold around 20,000 clones, with around 82% observed a single time. This chain uses TRBV9 with TRBJ2-3; possibly TRBD1 for D (5 bases). This receptor was obtained from an adult with an advanced solid tumor such as melanoma, head and neck, liver or kidney cancer. This specimen consisted of CD4+ or CD8+ T cells sorted from blood, obtained in a trial of the OX40 agonist ivuxolimab. Here the CDR3 reads CASSGGDTQYF. The CDR3 nucleotides read TGTGCCAGCAGCGGGGGCGATACGCAGTATTTT. Combining the CDR3 with reference TRBV9 and TRBJ2-3 gives the whole variable domain DSGVTQTPKHLITATGQRVTLRCSPRSGDLSVYWYQQSLDQGLQFLIQYYNGEERAKGNILERFSAQQFPDLHSELNLSSLELGDSALYFCASSGGDTQYFGPGTRLTVL.